These 24 T cell receptor beta chains originate from one sample sequenced in a study of T cell repertoires in cytomegalovirus infection. TCRdb re-derived calls from the reads in MiXCR, one entry per CDR3 protein. The repertoire holds roughly 600,000 distinct CDR3 sequences, with roughly a quarter as singletons. Sequences were obtained from CD8+ T cells from PBMCs. The receptors here all came from a human donor in good health (CMV status not recorded). Some clones in this sample may be carry-over from other donors' samples.

The chain employs TRBV23-1 and TRBJ2-3, with TRBD2 as a possible D gene (7 bases). TRBV23-1 falls under the ORF class, with uncertain function. The CDR3 has 17 residues. The V gene lost 0 bases and the J gene lost 3 bases, with 16 bases spanning the gap. This CDR3 reads CASSQSKWGGLTDTQYF. The CDR3 DNA sequence: TGCGCCAGCAGTCAATCTAAGTGGGGGGGCTTGACAGATACGCAGTATTTT.

The rearrangement links TRBV14 to TRBJ2-7; D possibly corresponds to TRBD2 (5 bases). Germline CDR1 is SGHDN and CDR2 is FVKESK. CDR3 length: 16 residues. V was pared by 0 bases and J by 6 bases, with 18 bases between. The CDR3 spells CASSQDRRPFSGEQYV. CDR3 bases: TGTGCCAGCAGCCAAGATAGAAGGCCCTTCAGCGGCGAGCAGTACGTC.

The table lists this clonotype with a few counts. CDR3 nucleotide sequence: TGTGCCAGCAGTCCCGCGGAGGGGCACACAGATACGCAGTATTTT. The encoded protein is CASSPAEGHTDTQYF. This sequence joins TRBV7-9 and TRBJ2-3; possible D gene TRBD2, 6 bases. Deletions cut 6 bases from V and 2 bases from J, with 15 bases between. CDR1 is SEHNR and CDR2 is FQNEAQ in the germline V gene (reference sequence). This CDR3 has 15 amino acids.

The J gene is TRBJ1-2, the V gene TRBV28, with D perhaps TRBD1 (5 bases). The CDR3 contains 14 residues. Germline lookup yields CDR1 MDHEN and CDR2 SYDVKM. The V end lost 7 bases, the J end lost 8 bases, and 20 bases lay between the germline ends. CDR3 amino acids: CASIQPLGLSGYTF. In nucleotides, the CDR3 is TGTGCCAGCATTCAACCCCTGGGACTTAGCGGCTACACCTTC.

This clonotype was recorded a few times. This sequence joins TRBV29-1 and TRBJ2-7, with 7 bases lining up with TRBD2. The V gene end was trimmed by 6 bases and the J gene end by 6 bases; junction bases not matched to a gene: 8. Germline CDR1 is SQVTM and CDR2 is ANQGSEA. This CDR3 has 12 amino acids. The CDR3 region is CSVPLGGSEQYF. In DNA form, the CDR3 reads TGCAGCGTCCCTCTGGGGGGGAGCGAGCAGTACTTC.

The J gene is TRBJ1-1, the V gene TRBV19; 8 nucleotides align to TRBD1. Trimming at V came to 10 bases and at J to 4 bases, leaving 2 bases not matched to a gene. Germline loops: CDR1 LNHDA, CDR2 SQIVND (reference sequence). The length of the CDR3 is 11 residues. This CDR3 is CANTGGTEAFF. The CDR3 DNA is TGTGCCAACACAGGGGGCACTGAAGCTTTCTTT.

The CDR3 sequence is CSARDGGGGVPYNEQFF. As DNA, the CDR3 is TGCAGTGCTAGAGATGGCGGGGGGGGAGTCCCCTACAATGAGCAGTTCTTC. The V call is TRBV20-1, the J call TRBJ2-1, with 9 bases fitting TRBD2. The CDR3 runs to 17 residues. Germline assignment: CDR1 DFQATT and CDR2 SNEGSKA (reference sequence). J was trimmed by 2 bases and V by 0 bases; bases with no gene match: 8.

This clonotype occurred a few times. The chain recombines TRBV14 with TRBJ2-3; D remains ambiguous. V gave up 1 base and J gave up 0 bases, with 11 bases separating them. The CDR3 consists of 16 residues. Germline assignment: CDR1 SGHDN and CDR2 FVKESK. The CDR3 nucleotides read TGTGCCAGCAGCCAAGCATCGGCAACTAGCACAGATACGCAGTATTTT. It yields the protein CASSQASATSTDTQYF.

The table lists this clonotype with many counts. The chain recombines TRBV6-5 with TRBJ2-3, with 10 bases identical to TRBD2. Germline V lookup: CDR1 MNHEY, CDR2 SVGAGI. CDR3 length: 20 residues. V dropped 4 bases and J dropped 0; count of bases not matched to a gene: 16. The CDR3 nucleotides are TGTGCCAGCAGTTCGGGGACTAGCGAGGATGGCTCCCGCAGCACAGATACGCAGTATTTT. As protein: CASSSGTSEDGSRSTDTQYF.

At least ten counts were recorded for this clonotype. The rearrangement uses TRBV28 and TRBJ2-5; 8 bases match TRBD1. Looked up from germline, CDR1 is MDHEN and CDR2 is SYDVKM. After removal of 4 bases from V and 1 base from J, the junction contained 5 bases not matched to a gene. The CDR3 has 15 residues. This CDR3 reads CASSWTGLVQETQYF. CDR3 in DNA: TGTGCCAGCAGTTGGACAGGGTTGGTCCAAGAGACCCAGTACTTC.

A few counts support this clonotype. The chain employs TRBV20-1 and TRBJ2-7; TRBD2 might be the D (5 bases). The V gene's germline CDR1 is DFQATT and CDR2 SNEGSKA (reference sequence). The CDR3 has 12 amino acids. The V gene lost 5 bases and the J gene lost 4 bases, with 12 bases spanning the gap. The CDR3: CSASPGGYEQYV. In DNA form, the CDR3 reads TGCAGTGCTTCCCCAGGAGGTTACGAGCAGTACGTC.

This clonotype was seen repeatedly, ten times or more. V and J are TRBV20-1 and TRBJ2-1, with 14 nucleotides matching TRBD2. V was clipped by 5 bases and J by 3 bases; unmatched bases: 6. Germline V gives CDR1 DFQATT, CDR2 SNEGSKA (reference sequence). CDR3 size: 16 residues. This CDR3 reads CSAAWTSGGHYNEQFF. The CDR3 nucleotides read TGCAGTGCTGCCTGGACTAGCGGGGGGCACTACAATGAGCAGTTCTTC.

This clonotype has a handful of counts. J is TRBJ1-3 and V is TRBV7-9; 7 bases map to TRBD1. V lost 2 bases and J lost 0; bases outside the gene matches: 22. CDR1 and CDR2 from the germline V gene are SEHNR and FQNEAQ (reference sequence). There are 22 residues in the CDR3. Here the CDR3 reads CASSLSPFQVSGTAPSGNTIYF. The CDR3, as DNA: TGTGCCAGCAGCTTATCCCCGTTCCAGGTGTCCGGGACAGCACCCTCTGGAAACACCATATATTTT.

The CDR3 DNA is TGTGCCAGCACTGGCGGGTGGAAGGAGACCCAGTACTTC. This gives the protein CASTGGWKETQYF. This chain uses TRBV6-2 or TRBV6-3 with TRBJ2-5; possibly TRBD2 for D (5 bases). V was pared by 7 bases and J by 5 bases, with 14 bases between. CDR1 is MNHEY and CDR2 is SVGEGT in the germline V gene. CDR3 length equals 13 residues.

This clonotype occurred a few times. J is TRBJ1-3 and V is TRBV10-3; TRBD1 is a possible D gene (5 bases). CDR3 length: 12 amino acids. Germline V gives CDR1 ENHRY, CDR2 SYGVKD. Trimming stripped 8 bases from V and 10 bases from J, with 15 bases between. This CDR3 is CAIEGGDSTIYF. In nucleotides, the CDR3 is TGTGCCATCGAGGGAGGGGACTCTACCATATATTTT.

This clonotype has ten or more counts. The gene calls are TRBV28 and TRBJ1-5; D is perhaps TRBD1 (6 bases). The CDR3 has 14 amino acids. The V end lost 8 bases, the J end lost 7 bases, and 18 bases lay between the germline ends. Germline V gene sequence: CDR1 MDHEN, CDR2 SYDVKM. The CDR3 DNA reads as TGTGCCAGCGATCGGCGGGTACAGGGACAGCCCCAGCATTTT. This encodes CASDRRVQGQPQHF.

Only one count was recorded for this clonotype. The genes are TRBV7-2 and TRBJ2-7; TRBD2 aligns across 11 bases. The CDR3 covers 17 residues. J was trimmed by 0 bases and V by 2 bases; bases with no gene match: 6. Germline CDR1 SGHTA, CDR2 FQGNSA. This CDR3 reads CASSLLAGGPSSYEQYV. In DNA form, the CDR3 reads TGTGCCAGCAGCTTACTAGCGGGGGGACCATCCTCCTACGAGCAGTACGTC.

A few counts support this clonotype. V is TRBV29-1 and J is TRBJ2-1, with TRBD1 as a possible D gene (6 bases). The CDR3 contains 14 residues. The V end lost 6 bases, the J end lost 3 bases, and 15 bases lay between the germline ends. CDR1 and CDR2 (germline): SQVTM, ANQGSEA. CDR3 coding DNA: TGCAGCGTCGCGACCGGGACACACTACAATGAGCAGTTCTTC. It translates to CSVATGTHYNEQFF.

This clonotype was found a few times. The V and J genes are TRBV6-1 and TRBJ2-3; 8 bases fit TRBD2. CDR1 and CDR2 from the germline V gene are MNHNS and SASEGT. The trim removed 5 bases at V and 3 bases at J, leaving 13 bases unmatched. The CDR3 totals 17 residues. The CDR3: CASSSLGGGASTDTQYF. CDR3 coding DNA: TGTGCCAGCAGTTCCCTCGGGGGGGGGGCGAGTACAGATACGCAGTATTTT.

This clonotype occurred many times. The rearrangement links TRBV7-6 to TRBJ1-5, with D uncertain. V lost 4 bases and J 4 bases, leaving 11 bases between the germline ends. CDR3 length: 14 residues. CDR1 is SGHVS, CDR2 FNYEAQ, per germline. CDR3 in DNA: TGTGCCAGCAGCTCCAGCCTAGGGAATCAGCCCCAGCATTTT. This gives the protein CASSSSLGNQPQHF.

The rearrangement uses TRBV15 and TRBJ1-1; D ambiguous. CDR1 and CDR2 from the germline V gene are LNHNV and YYDKDF (reference sequence). This CDR3 spans 13 amino acids. Trimming stripped 5 bases from V and 8 bases from J, with 15 bases between. The CDR3 bases are TGTGCCACCAGCGAGATAGGGCTAAGGGAAGCTTTCTTT. This sequence encodes CATSEIGLREAFF.

Many counts were recorded for this clonotype. The V call is TRBV20-1, the J call TRBJ1-2; 8 bases match TRBD1. V shed 0 bases, J shed 3 bases, and the junction held 6 bases outside the gene matches. The CDR3 is 15 residues long. Germline-derived CDR1 and CDR2 are DFQATT and SNEGSKA (reference sequence). The CDR3 DNA is TGCAGTGCTAGAGATTCGCAGGGGGCTTACTATGGCTACACCTTC. Translation: CSARDSQGAYYGYTF.

This clonotype was found many times. The V gene is TRBV12-3 or TRBV12-4, the J gene TRBJ2-3; maybe TRBD2 (6 bases). V dropped 3 bases and J dropped 4 bases, with 17 bases sitting between them. CDR3 length: 16 residues. Written as DNA, the CDR3 is TGTGCCAGCAGTTTTTCGGCGGGGAAAGTCTCAGATACGCAGTATTTT. It translates to CASSFSAGKVSDTQYF.

This clonotype has a handful of counts. The chain combines TRBV2 with TRBJ1-2, with D possibly TRBD1 on 6 matching bases. Germline loops: CDR1 SNHLY, CDR2 FYNNEI. Trimming pared 2 bases from V and 4 bases from J, leaving 14 bases between. The CDR3 length is 15 residues. As DNA, the CDR3 is TGTGCCAGCAGTGAAATCGGGGGCGCGGGCTATGGCTACACCTTC. Protein: CASSEIGGAGYGYTF.